The 8 T cell receptor beta chains in this list originate from one sample, sequenced in a study of control samples from healthy donors and cancer patients. This table comes from immunoSEQ multiplex PCR, and its TCRdb copy is limited to in-frame clones, with some not included. The data show about 70,000 clones, with about 87% seen just once and about 26% held by the top ten. Sequencing was carried out using blood. Source of these receptors: a man aged 50 to 59 in good health.

The V and J genes are TRBV9 and TRBJ2-1, with TRBD2 matching over 10 bases. This CDR3 is built from 15 residues. The ends lost 0 bases at V and 5 bases at J; junction bases unmatched: 2. Germline-derived CDR1 and CDR2 are SGDLS and YYNGEE. Written as DNA, the CDR3 is TGTGCCAGCAGCGTAGGAGCGGGAGGGCACAATGAGCAGTTCTTC. It encodes CASSVGAGGHNEQFF.

This rearrangement joins TRBV5-5 to TRBJ2-2; possible D gene TRBD1, 5 bases. V shed 1 base and J shed 1 base, with 5 bases lying between them. This CDR3 region has 14 residues. CDR1 SGHKS and CDR2 YYEKEE come from the germline V gene (reference sequence). Here the CDR3 DNA reads TGTGCCAGCAGCTTGACAGGGAACACCGGGGAGCTGTTTTTT. Translation: CASSLTGNTGELFF.

This chain links TRBV20-1 with TRBJ1-4; D is uncertain. The germline CDR1 and CDR2 sequences are DFQATT and SNEGSKA (reference sequence). This CDR3 contains 13 residues. V was cut by 3 bases and J by 6 bases, with 11 bases left in between. The CDR3 protein is CSASKLADEKLFF. CDR3 nucleotide sequence: TGCAGTGCTAGTAAGCTGGCGGATGAAAAACTGTTTTTT.

This clone was observed once. The CDR3 DNA is TGCGCCAGCAGCCAAGGATGGCAGGGGGCCTCCTACGAGCAGTACTTC. Translation: CASSQGWQGASYEQYF. V usage is TRBV4-3 and J usage is TRBJ2-7; TRBD1 matches 8 bases. Germline V gene lookup returns CDR1 LGHNA and CDR2 YSLEER. V was clipped by 1 base and J by 0 bases; unmatched bases: 5. This CDR3 spans 16 amino acids.

The chain couples TRBV7-6 to TRBJ2-1; D is undetermined. Trimming removed 1 base from V and 2 bases from J, with 15 bases in between. CDR3 length: 17 residues. CDR1 and CDR2 from the germline V gene are SGHVS and FNYEAQ. The CDR3: CASSLGALRGAYNEQFF. The CDR3 region has the DNA TGTGCCAGCAGCTTAGGTGCCCTTAGAGGCGCCTACAATGAGCAGTTCTTC.

The chain carries TRBV5-4 and TRBJ2-1; no clear D. CDR1 is SGHNT, CDR2 YYREEE, per germline (reference sequence). The CDR3 extends over 13 amino acids. Trimming removed 2 bases from V and 7 bases from J, with 10 bases in between. CDR3 in amino acids: CASSLELWNEQFF. The CDR3 DNA sequence: TGTGCCAGCAGCTTAGAATTATGGAATGAGCAGTTCTTC.

The chain has TRBV6-5 and TRBJ2-7; TRBD1 is a possible D gene (5 bases). V was trimmed by 2 bases and J by 6 bases, leaving 8 bases between them. The CDR3 length is 12 residues. The germline V gene has CDR1 MNHEY and CDR2 SVGAGI. The CDR3 DNA is TGTGCCAGCAGTTACGAGCAGGGCGAGCAGTACTTC. This gives the protein CASSYEQGEQYF.

The CDR3 coding sequence is TGTGCCAGCAGTGCAGGGTCGAACACCGGGGAGCTGTTTTTT. Amino acid sequence: CASSAGSNTGELFF. The V and J genes are TRBV2 and TRBJ2-2; D is possibly TRBD1 (5 bases). V was cut by 4 bases and J by 0 bases, with 6 bases left in between. Germline-derived CDR1 and CDR2 are SNHLY and FYNNEI. CDR3 size: 14 residues.